One sample yielded the 6 T cell receptor beta chains listed below, sequenced in a study of OX40 agonist ivuxolimab in advanced cancers. Repertoires were generated with immunoSEQ multiplex PCR, while TCRdb's copy carries only in-frame clones and drops some. The sample consists of about 93,000 clones, about 90% of them appearing once. Sample: CD4+ or CD8+ T cells sorted from blood, taken in a trial of the OX40 agonist ivuxolimab. The origin of the receptors is an adult with an advanced solid tumor such as melanoma, head and neck, liver or kidney cancer.

The chain recombines TRBV21-1 with TRBJ2-2. TRBV21-1 is a known pseudogene. The CDR3 is 14 amino acids. The CDR3 nucleotides read TGTGCCAGCAGCAATAAGGCTGGCACCGGGGAGCTGTTTTTT. This encodes CASSNKAGTGELFF.

The genes are TRBV6-5 and TRBJ1-5; D is possibly TRBD1 (5 bases). The CDR3 loop spans 12 amino acids. V was shortened by 5 bases and J by 9 bases, with 11 bases between the two germline ends. The germline V gene has CDR1 MNHEY and CDR2 SVGAGI. Written as DNA, the CDR3 is TGTGCCAGCAGTGCCCAGGGAATGCCCCAGCATTTT. Its translation: CASSAQGMPQHF.

This CDR3 reads CASILSGTGSYEQYF. The DNA for the CDR3 is TGTGCCAGCATCCTTTCCGGGACAGGTTCCTACGAGCAGTACTTC. The chain employs TRBV6-5 and TRBJ2-7; 8 nucleotides agree with TRBD1. The J segment lost 1 base and the V segment lost 7 bases, leaving 9 bases of the junction unmatched. The CDR3 totals 15 residues. Germline V lookup: CDR1 MNHEY, CDR2 SVGAGI.

This chain links TRBV7-3 with TRBJ2-3; TRBD2 matches at 11 bases. CDR3 size: 15 residues. Germline-derived CDR1 and CDR2 are SGHTA and FQGTGA. Trimming took 5 bases from V and 3 from J; bases not matched to a gene: 4. CDR3 residues: CASSPASGRTDTQYF. The CDR3 coding sequence is TGTGCCAGCAGCCCCGCTAGCGGGAGGACAGATACGCAGTATTTT.

This chain joins TRBV7-9 and TRBJ2-5, with 8 nucleotides matching TRBD2. The CDR3 contains 15 residues. From germline, CDR1 is SEHNR and CDR2 FQNEAQ (reference sequence). V trimming: 6 bases; J trimming: 3 bases; junction bases outside the gene matches: 9. CDR3 sequence reads: CASRERGTNKETQYF. The CDR3 bases are TGTGCCAGCAGGGAGCGGGGGACAAATAAAGAGACCCAGTACTTC.

The chain uses TRBV5-1 and TRBJ1-6; maybe TRBD1 (6 bases). The V end lost 5 bases, the J end lost 5 bases, and 14 bases lay between the germline ends. CDR3 length: 15 amino acids. Germline loops: CDR1 SGHRS, CDR2 YFSETQ. CDR3 region: CASSYGTPNNSPLHF. The CDR3, as DNA: TGCGCCAGCAGTTACGGGACACCCAATAATTCACCCCTCCACTTT.